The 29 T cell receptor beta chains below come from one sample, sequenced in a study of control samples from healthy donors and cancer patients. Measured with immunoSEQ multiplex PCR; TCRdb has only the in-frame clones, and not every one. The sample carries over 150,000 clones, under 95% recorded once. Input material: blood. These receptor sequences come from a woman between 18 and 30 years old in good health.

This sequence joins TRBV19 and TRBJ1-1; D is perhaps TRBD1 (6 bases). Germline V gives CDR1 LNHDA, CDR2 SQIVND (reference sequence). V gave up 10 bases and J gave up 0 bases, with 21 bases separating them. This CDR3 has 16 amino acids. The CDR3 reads CATRDIKRGMNTEAFF. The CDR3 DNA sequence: TGTGCCACCCGGGACATAAAAAGGGGGATGAACACTGAAGCTTTCTTT.

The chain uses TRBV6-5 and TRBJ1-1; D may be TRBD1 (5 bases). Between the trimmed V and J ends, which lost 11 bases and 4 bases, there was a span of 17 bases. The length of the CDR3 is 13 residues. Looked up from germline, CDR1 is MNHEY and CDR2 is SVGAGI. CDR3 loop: CAAWGERITEAFF. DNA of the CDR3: TGTGCCGCGTGGGGGGAACGGATCACTGAAGCTTTCTTT.

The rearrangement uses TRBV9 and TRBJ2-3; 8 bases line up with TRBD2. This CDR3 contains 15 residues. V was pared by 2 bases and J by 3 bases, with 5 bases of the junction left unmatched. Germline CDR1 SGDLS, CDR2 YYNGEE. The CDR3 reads CASSVVIAGTDTQYF. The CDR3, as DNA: TGTGCCAGCAGCGTCGTAATAGCGGGGACAGATACGCAGTATTTT.

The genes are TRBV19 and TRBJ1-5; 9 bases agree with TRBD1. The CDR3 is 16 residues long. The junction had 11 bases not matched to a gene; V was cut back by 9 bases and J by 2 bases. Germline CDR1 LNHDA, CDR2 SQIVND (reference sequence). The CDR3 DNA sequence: TGTGCCAGCCGGGACAGGGATCCTTATGGCAATCAGCCCCAGCATTTT. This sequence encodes CASRDRDPYGNQPQHF. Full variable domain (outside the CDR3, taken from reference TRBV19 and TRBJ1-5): DGGITQSPKYLFRKEGQNVTLSCEQNLNHDAMYWYRQDPGQGLRLIYYSQIVNDFQKGDIAEGYSVSREKKESFPLTVTSAQKNPTAFYLCASRDRDPYGNQPQHFGDGTRLSIL.

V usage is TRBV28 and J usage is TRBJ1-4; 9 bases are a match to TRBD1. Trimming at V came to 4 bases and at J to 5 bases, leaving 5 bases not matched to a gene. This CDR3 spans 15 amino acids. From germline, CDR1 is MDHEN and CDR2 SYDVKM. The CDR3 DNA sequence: TGTGCCAGCAGTTCCTCCGGGACAGGGAATGAAAAACTGTTTTTT. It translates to CASSSSGTGNEKLFF.

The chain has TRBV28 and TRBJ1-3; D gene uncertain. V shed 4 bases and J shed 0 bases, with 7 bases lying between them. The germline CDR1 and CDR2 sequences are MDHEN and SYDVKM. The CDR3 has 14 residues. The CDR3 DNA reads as TGTGCCAGCAGTTACCAGAGCTCTGGAAACACCATATATTTT. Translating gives CASSYQSSGNTIYF.

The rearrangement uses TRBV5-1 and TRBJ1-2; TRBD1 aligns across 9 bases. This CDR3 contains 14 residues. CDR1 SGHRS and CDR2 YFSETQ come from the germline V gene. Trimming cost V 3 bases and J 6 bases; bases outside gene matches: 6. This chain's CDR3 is CASSSTGGFDGYTF. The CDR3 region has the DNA TGCGCCAGCAGCTCGACAGGGGGATTCGATGGCTACACCTTC.

For the CDR3, the DNA is TGTGCCAGCATGGGTAATCAGATACTGAAGACGCAGTATTTT. Translation: CASMGNQILKTQYF. The chain carries TRBV2 and TRBJ2-3; no firm D call. Trimming removed 7 bases at V and 9 bases at J, with 20 bases between. The CDR3 is 14 amino acids. Germline lookup yields CDR1 SNHLY and CDR2 FYNNEI.

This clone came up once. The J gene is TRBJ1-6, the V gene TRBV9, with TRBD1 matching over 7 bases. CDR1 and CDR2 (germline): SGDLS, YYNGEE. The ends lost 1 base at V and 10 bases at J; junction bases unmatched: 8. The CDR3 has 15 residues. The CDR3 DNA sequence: TGTGCCAGCAGCGTATCTAAGGGGGCAGGATCACCCCTCCACTTT. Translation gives CASSVSKGAGSPLHF.

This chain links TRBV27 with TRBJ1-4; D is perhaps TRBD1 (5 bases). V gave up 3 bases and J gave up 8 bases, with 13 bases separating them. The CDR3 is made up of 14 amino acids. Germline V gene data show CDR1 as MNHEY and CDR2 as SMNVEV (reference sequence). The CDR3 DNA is TGTGCCAGCAGTTTGTCGTCGGGGGGGGAAAAACTGTTTTTT. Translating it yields CASSLSSGGEKLFF.

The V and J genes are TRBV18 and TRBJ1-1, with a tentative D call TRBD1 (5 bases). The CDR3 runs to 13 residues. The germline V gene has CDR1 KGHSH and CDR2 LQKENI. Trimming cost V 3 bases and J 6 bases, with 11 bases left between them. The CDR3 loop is CASSPQGVAEAFF. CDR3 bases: TGTGCCAGCTCACCTCAAGGGGTGGCTGAAGCTTTCTTT.

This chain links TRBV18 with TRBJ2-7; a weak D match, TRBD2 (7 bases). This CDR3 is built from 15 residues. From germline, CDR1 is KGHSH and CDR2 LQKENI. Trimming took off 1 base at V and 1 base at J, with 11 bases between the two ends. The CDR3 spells CASSPRRGPSYEQYF. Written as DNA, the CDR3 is TGTGCCAGCTCACCACGGCGGGGGCCATCCTACGAGCAGTACTTC.

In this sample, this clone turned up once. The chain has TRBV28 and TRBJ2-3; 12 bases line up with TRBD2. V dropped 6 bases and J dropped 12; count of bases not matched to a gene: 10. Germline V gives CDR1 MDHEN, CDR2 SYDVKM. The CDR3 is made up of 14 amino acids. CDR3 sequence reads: CASRSGLAGQKQYF. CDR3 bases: TGTGCCAGCAGATCGGGACTAGCGGGCCAGAAACAGTATTTT.

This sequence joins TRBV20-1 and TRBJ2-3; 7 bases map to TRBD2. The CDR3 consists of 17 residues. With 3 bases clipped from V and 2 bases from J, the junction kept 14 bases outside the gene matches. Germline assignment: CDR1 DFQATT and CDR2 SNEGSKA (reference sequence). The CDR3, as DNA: TGCAGTGCTAGTGCCCCACCTACTAGCGTCCCCACAGATACGCAGTATTTT. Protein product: CSASAPPTSVPTDTQYF.

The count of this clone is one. CDR3 in DNA: TGTGCCAGTGAAACCGGGACAGGGGTCCCAACTGAAGCTTTCTTT. Residues: CASETGTGVPTEAFF. This chain connects TRBV10-3 to TRBJ1-1; 10 nucleotides align to TRBD1. The CDR3 covers 15 residues. CDR1 is ENHRY, CDR2 SYGVKD, per germline. Unmatched junction bases numbered 13, after V lost 10 bases and J lost 5 bases.

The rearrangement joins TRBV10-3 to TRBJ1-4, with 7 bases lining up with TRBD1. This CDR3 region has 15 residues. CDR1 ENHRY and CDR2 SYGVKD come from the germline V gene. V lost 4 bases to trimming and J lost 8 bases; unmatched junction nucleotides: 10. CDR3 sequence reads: CAISGTRTGGEKLFF. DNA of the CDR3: TGTGCCATCAGTGGAACCAGGACAGGTGGAGAAAAACTGTTTTTT.

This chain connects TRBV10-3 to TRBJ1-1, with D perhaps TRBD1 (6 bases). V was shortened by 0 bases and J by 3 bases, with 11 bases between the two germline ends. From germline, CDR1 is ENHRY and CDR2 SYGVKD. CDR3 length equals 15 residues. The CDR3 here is CAISESRGADTEAFF. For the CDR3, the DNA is TGTGCCATCAGTGAGTCAAGGGGGGCGGACACTGAAGCTTTCTTT.

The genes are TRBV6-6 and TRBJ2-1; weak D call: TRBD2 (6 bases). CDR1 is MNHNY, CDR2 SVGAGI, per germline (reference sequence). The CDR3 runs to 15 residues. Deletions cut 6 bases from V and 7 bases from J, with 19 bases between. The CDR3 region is CASSPPGGAGNEQFF. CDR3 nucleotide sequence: TGTGCCAGCAGCCCCCCGGGTGGGGCGGGGAATGAGCAGTTCTTC.

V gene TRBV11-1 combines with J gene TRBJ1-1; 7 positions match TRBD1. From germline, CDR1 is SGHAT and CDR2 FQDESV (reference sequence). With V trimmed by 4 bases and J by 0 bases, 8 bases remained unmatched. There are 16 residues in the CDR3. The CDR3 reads CASSSPTGLMNTEAFF. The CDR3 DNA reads TGTGCCAGCAGCTCCCCGACAGGGTTAATGAACACTGAAGCTTTCTTT. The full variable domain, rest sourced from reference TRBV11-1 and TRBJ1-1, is EAEVAQSPRYKITEKSQAVAFWCDPISGHATLYWYRQILGQGPELLVQFQDESVVDDSQLPKDRFSAERLKGVDSTLKIQPAELGDSAMYLCASSSPTGLMNTEAFFGQGTRLTVV.

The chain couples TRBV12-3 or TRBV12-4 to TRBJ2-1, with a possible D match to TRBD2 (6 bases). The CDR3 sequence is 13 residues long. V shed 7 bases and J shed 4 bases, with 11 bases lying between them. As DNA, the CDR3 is TGTGCCAGCACAGGAGGGCTATACAATGAGCAGTTCTTC. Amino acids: CASTGGLYNEQFF.

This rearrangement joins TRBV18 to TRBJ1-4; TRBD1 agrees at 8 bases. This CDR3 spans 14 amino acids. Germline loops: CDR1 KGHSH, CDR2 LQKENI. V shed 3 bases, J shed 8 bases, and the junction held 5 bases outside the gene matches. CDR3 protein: CASSPGQAGEKLFF. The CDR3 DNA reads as TGTGCCAGCTCACCGGGACAGGCGGGGGAAAAACTGTTTTTT. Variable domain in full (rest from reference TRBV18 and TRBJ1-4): NAGVMQNPRHLVRRRGQEARLRCSPMKGHSHVYWYRQLPEEGLKFMVYLQKENIIDESGMPKERFSAEFPKEGPSILRIQQVVRGDSAAYFCASSPGQAGEKLFFGSGTQLSVL.

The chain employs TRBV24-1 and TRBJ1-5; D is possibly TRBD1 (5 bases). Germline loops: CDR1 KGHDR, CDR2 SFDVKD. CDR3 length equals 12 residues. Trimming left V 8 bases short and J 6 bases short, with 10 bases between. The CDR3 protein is CATNPGIQPQHF. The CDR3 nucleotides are TGTGCCACCAACCCAGGGATTCAGCCCCAGCATTTT.

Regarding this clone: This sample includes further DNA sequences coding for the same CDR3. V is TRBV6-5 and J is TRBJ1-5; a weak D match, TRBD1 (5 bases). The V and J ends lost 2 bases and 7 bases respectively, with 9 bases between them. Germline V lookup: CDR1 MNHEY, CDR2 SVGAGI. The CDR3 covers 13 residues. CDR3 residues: CASSYGGGQPQHF. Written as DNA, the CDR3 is TGTGCCAGCAGTTACGGGGGTGGACAGCCCCAGCATTTT.

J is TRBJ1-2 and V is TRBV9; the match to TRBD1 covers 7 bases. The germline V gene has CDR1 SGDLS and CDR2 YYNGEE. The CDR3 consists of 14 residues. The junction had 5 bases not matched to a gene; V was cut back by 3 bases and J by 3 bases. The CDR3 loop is CASSGDSQDYGYTF. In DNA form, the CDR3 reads TGTGCCAGCAGCGGGGACAGCCAAGACTATGGCTACACCTTC.

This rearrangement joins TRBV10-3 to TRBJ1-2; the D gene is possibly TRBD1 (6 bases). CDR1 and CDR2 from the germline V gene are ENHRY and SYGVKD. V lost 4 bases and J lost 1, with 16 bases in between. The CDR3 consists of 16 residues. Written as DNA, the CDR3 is TGTGCCATCAGTGGTGGGGGGGACACTCTTAACTATGGCTACACCTTC. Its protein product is CAISGGGDTLNYGYTF.

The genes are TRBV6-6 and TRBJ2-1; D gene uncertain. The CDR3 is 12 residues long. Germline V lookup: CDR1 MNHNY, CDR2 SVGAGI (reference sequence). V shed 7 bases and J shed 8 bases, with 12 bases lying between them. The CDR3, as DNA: TGTGCCAGCAAAATAGGGTTTTATGAGCAGTTCTTC. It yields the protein CASKIGFYEQFF.

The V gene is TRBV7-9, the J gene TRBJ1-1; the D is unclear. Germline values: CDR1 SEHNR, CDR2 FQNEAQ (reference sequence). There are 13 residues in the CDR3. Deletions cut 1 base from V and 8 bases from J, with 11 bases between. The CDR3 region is CASSLGVDVEAFF. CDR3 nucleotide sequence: TGTGCCAGCAGCTTAGGGGTCGACGTCGAAGCTTTCTTT.

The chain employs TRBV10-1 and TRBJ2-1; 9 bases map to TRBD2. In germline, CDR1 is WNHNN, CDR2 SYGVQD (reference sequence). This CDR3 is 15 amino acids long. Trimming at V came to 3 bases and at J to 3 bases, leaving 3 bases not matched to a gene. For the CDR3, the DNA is TGCGCCAGCAGTGAACTTAGCGGGGGCTACAATGAGCAGTTCTTC. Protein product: CASSELSGGYNEQFF.

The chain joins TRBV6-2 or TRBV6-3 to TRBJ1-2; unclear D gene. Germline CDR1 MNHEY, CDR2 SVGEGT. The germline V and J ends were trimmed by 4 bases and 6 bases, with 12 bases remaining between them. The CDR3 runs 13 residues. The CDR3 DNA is TGTGCCAGCAGTTTATCGGGAAGGCATGGCTACACCTTC. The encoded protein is CASSLSGRHGYTF.